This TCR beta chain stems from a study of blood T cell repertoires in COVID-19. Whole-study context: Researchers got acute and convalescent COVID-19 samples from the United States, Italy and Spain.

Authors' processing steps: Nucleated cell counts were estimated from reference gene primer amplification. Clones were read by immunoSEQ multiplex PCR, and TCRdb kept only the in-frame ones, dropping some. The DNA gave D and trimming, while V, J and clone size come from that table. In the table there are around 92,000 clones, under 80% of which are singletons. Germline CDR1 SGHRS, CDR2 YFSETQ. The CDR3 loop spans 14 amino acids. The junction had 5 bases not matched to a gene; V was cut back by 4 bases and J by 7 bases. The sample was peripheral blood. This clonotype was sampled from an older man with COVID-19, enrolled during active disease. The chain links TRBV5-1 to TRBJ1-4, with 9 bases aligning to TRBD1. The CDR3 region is CASSHGTGSEKLFF. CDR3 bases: TGCGCCAGCAGCCACGGGACAGGGAGTGAAAAACTGTTTTTT.